This T cell receptor (beta chain) was recorded in a study of CD8 T cells in Susac syndrome. V lost 4 bases to trimming and J lost 6 bases; unmatched junction nucleotides: 7. Germline-derived CDR1 and CDR2 are MDHEN and SYDVKM. This CDR3 is 16 amino acids long. RNA in amounts of roughly 0.5 to 1 ug was reverse transcribed with random hexamers. Amplification of TCR beta CDR3 by immunoSEQ multiplex PCR spanned 54 Vbeta and 13 Jbeta. TCRdb re-analysed the immunoSEQ multiplex PCR reads in MiXCR, keeping a single row per CDR3 protein. The repertoire has 150,000 to 200,000 distinct CDR3 sequences, about 94% of them found once; the top ten carry over 0.12%.

Sequencing input: CD4+ T cells from PBMCs. The chain carries TRBV28 and TRBJ1-5; 12 bases agree with TRBD1. This clonotype was sampled from a human donor in good health. DNA of the CDR3: TGTGCCAGCAGTTCCGCCGGGACAGGGGGCTCTCAGCCCCAGCATTTT. Protein product: CASSSAGTGGSQPQHF.